Below, one T cell receptor (beta chain) is given with its context. Its antigen remains unidentified. This sample is part of a study of cytomegalovirus exposure and HLA in healthy donors. Deletions cut 0 bases from V and 0 bases from J, with 3 bases between. Germline CDR1 reads SGHVS; CDR2 reads FNYEAQ. This CDR3 comprises 14 residues. Likely unrecorded immune exposures existed in these nominally healthy donors. Primers for the PCR totalled 60 Vbeta and 13 Jbeta. This table comes from immunoSEQ multiplex PCR, and its TCRdb copy is limited to in-frame clones, with some not included. Among roughly 190,000 clones listed, around 87% were seen once. Study-wide results and limits: From TCR beta sequences, most subjects' HLA-A and HLA-B alleles were reportedly predicted accurately. In an earlier analysis, most TCR beta V segments were productive about 87% or about 30% of the time.

The sequencing sample was made of PBMCs. The clonotype originates from a woman aged 18 to 35 in good health and CMV-seronegative. This chain uses TRBV7-6 with TRBJ1-5; D ambiguous. The CDR3 nucleotides are TGTGCCAGCAGCTTAGCTAGTAGCAATCAGCCCCAGCATTTT. Its protein product is CASSLASSNQPQHF.